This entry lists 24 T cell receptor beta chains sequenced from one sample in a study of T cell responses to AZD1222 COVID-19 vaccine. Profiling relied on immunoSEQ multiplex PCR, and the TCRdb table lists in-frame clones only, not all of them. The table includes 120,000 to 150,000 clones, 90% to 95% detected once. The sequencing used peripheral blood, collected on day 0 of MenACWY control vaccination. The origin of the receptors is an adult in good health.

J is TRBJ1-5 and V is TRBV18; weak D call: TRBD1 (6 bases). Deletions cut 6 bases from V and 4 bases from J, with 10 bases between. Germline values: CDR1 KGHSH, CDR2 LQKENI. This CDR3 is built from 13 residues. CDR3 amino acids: CASSQDRNQPQHF. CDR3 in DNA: TGTGCCAGCTCCCAGGACAGAAATCAGCCCCAGCATTTT.

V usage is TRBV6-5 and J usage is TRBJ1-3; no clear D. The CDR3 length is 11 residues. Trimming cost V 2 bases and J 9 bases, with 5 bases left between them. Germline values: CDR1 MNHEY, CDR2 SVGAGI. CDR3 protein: CASSYGGTIYF. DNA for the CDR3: TGTGCCAGCAGTTACGGAGGCACCATATATTTT.

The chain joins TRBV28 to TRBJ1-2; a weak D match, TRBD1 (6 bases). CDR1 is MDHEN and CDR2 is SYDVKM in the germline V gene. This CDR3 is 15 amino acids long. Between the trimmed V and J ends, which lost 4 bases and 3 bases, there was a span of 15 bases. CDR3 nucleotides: TGTGCCAGCAGTTCCCCGGGGGGCGCGGACTATGGCTACACCTTC. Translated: CASSSPGGADYGYTF.

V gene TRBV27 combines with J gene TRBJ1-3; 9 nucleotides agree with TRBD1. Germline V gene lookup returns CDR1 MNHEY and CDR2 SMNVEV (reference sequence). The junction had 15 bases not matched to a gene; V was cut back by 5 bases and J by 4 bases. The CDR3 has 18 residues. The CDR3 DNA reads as TGTGCCAGCAGTCCGAGTCCACCCACAGGGGGCAGGGGAAACACCATATATTTT. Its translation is CASSPSPPTGGRGNTIYF.

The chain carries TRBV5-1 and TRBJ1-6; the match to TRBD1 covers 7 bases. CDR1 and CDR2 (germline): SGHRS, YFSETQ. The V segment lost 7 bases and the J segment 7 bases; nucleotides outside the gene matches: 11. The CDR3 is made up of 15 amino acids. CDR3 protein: CASALRQGGNSPLHF. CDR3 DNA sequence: TGCGCCAGCGCCCTGAGACAGGGAGGGAATTCACCCCTCCACTTT.

CDR3 amino acids: CASSSSAGPYQPQHF. The CDR3 DNA reads TGTGCCAGCAGTTCCTCCGCGGGACCGTATCAGCCCCAGCATTTT. This chain connects TRBV28 to TRBJ1-5; the D gene is possibly TRBD1 (5 bases). Trimming removed 4 bases at V and 5 bases at J, with 15 bases between. In germline, CDR1 is MDHEN, CDR2 SYDVKM. CDR3 size: 15 residues.

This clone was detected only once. CDR3 loop: CASSLGGAPFYGYTF. The CDR3 bases are TGCGCCAGCAGCTTGGGTGGGGCCCCTTTCTATGGCTACACCTTC. The chain has TRBV5-1 and TRBJ1-2, with D tentatively TRBD1 (5 bases). The V end lost 0 bases, the J end lost 4 bases, and 13 bases lay between the germline ends. CDR1 is SGHRS and CDR2 is YFSETQ in the germline V gene. This CDR3 is built from 15 residues.

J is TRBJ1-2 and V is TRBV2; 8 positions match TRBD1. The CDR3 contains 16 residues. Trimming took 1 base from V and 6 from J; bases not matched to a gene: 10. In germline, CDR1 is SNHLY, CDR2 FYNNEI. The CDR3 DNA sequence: TGTGCCAGCAGTGAAGATTGGACAGGGAGAGGGAATGGCTACACCTTC. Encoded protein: CASSEDWTGRGNGYTF.

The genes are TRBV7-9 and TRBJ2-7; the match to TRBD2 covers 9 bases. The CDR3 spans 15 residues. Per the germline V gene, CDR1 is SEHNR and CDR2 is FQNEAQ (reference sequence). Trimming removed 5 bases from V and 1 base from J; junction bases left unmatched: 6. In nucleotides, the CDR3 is TGTGCCAGCAGCCCCCGGCTAGCGGGGTCCTACGAGCAGTACTTC. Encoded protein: CASSPRLAGSYEQYF.

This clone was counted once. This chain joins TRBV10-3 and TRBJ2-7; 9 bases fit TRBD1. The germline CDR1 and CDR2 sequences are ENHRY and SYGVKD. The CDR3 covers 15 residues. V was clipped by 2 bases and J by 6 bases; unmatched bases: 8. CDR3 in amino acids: CAISEPTRTGAEQYF. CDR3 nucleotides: TGTGCCATCAGTGAGCCTACGCGGACAGGGGCCGAGCAGTACTTC.

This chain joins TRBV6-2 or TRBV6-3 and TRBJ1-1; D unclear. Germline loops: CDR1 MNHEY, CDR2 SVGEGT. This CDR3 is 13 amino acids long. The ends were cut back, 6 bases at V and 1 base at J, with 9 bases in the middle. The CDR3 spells CASRPTQNTEAFF. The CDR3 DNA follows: TGTGCCAGCAGGCCTACACAGAACACTGAAGCTTTCTTT.

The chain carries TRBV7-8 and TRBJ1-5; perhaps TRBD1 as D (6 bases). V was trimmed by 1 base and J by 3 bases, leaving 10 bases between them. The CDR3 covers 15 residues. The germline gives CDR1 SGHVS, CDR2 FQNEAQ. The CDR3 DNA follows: TGTGCCAGCAGCTTAGGGACAGCCACCAATCAGCCCCAGCATTTT. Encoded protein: CASSLGTATNQPQHF.

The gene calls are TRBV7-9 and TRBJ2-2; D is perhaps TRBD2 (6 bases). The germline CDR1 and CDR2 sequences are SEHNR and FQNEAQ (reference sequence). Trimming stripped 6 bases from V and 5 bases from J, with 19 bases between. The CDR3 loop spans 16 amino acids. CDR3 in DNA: TGTGCCAGCAGTCTTACCGCGGGACTTGGGACCGGGGAGCTGTTTTTT. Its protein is CASSLTAGLGTGELFF.

The CDR3 loop reads CAISEAGGGYTF. The CDR3 nucleotides read TGTGCCATCAGTGAGGCAGGAGGGGGCTACACCTTC. The chain couples TRBV10-3 to TRBJ1-2; no firm D call. The CDR3 is made up of 12 amino acids. CDR1 is ENHRY, CDR2 SYGVKD, per germline. The ends were cut back, 2 bases at V and 8 bases at J, with 9 bases in the middle.

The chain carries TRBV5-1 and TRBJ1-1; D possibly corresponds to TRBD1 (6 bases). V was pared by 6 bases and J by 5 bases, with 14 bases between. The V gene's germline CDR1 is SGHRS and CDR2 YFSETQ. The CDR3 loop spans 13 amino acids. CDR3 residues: CASNYREGTEAFF. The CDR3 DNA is TGCGCCAGCAATTACAGGGAGGGGACTGAAGCTTTCTTT. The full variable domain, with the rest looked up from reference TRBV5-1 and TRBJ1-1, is KAGVTQTPRYLIKTRGQQVTLSCSPISGHRSVSWYQQTPGQGLQFLFEYFSETQRNKGNFPGRFSGRQFSNSRSEMNVSTLELGDSALYLCASNYREGTEAFFGQGTRLTVV.

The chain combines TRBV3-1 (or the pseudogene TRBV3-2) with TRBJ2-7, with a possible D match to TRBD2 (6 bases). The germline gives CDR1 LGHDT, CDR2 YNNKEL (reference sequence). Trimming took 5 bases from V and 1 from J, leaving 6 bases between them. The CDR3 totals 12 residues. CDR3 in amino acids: CASSGTSYEQYF. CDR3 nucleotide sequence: TGTGCCAGCAGCGGGACTTCCTACGAGCAGTACTTC.

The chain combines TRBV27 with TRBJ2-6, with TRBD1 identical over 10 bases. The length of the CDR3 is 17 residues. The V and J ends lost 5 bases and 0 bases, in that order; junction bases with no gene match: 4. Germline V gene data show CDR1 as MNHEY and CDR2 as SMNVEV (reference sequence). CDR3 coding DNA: TGTGCCAGCAGTAGACAGGGGGCTTTCTCTGGGGCCAACGTCCTGACTTTC. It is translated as CASSRQGAFSGANVLTF.

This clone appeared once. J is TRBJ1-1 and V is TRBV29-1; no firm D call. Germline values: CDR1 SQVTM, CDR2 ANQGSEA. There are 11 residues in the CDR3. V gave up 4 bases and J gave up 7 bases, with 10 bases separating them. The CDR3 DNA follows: TGCAGCGTTGCACAGATTAGTGAAGCTTTCTTT. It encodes CSVAQISEAFF. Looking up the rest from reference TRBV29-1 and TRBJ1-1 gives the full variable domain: SAVISQKPSRDICQRGTSLTIQCQVDSQVTMMFWYRQQPGQSLTLIATANQGSEATYESGFVIDKFPISRPNLTFSTLTVSNMSPEDSSIYLCSVAQISEAFFGQGTRLTVV.

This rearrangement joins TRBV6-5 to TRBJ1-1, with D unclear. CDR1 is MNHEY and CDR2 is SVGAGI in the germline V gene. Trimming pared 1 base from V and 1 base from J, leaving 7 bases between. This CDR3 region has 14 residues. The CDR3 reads CASSYYLGNTEAFF. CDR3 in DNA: TGTGCCAGCAGTTACTATCTGGGGAACACTGAAGCTTTCTTT.

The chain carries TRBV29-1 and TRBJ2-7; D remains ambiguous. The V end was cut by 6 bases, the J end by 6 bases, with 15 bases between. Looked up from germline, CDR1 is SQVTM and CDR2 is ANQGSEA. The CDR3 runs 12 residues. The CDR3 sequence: CSVPSGLGEQYF. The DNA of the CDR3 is TGCAGCGTCCCCTCGGGCCTAGGCGAGCAGTACTTC.

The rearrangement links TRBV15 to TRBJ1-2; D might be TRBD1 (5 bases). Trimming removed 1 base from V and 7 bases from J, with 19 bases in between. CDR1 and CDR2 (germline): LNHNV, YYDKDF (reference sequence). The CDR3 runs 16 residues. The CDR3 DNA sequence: TGTGCCACCAGCAGAGGGGGGGACCTTGGGCAGGGTGGCTACACCTTC. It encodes CATSRGGDLGQGGYTF.

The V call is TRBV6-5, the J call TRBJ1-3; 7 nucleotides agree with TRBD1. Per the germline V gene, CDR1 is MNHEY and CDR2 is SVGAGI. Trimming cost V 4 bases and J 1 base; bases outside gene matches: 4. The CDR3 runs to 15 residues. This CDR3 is CASSLSTGSGNTIYF. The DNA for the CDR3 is TGTGCCAGCAGTTTATCGACAGGGTCTGGAAACACCATATATTTT.

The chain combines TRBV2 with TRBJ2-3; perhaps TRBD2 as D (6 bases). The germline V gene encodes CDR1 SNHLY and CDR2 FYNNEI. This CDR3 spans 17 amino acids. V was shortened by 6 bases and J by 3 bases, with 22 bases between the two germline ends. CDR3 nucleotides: TGTGCCAGCAGCCCTAGACTAGGGATATCGAAGACAGATACGCAGTATTTT. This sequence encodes CASSPRLGISKTDTQYF.

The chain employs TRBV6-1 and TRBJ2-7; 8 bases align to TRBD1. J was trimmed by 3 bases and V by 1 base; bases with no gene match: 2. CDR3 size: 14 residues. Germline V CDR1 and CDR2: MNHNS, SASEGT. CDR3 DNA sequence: TGTGCCAGCAGTGAAGGGACAGGGCGCTACGAGCAGTACTTC. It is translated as CASSEGTGRYEQYF.